The rows below give T cell receptor beta chains drawn from one sample of a study of cytomegalovirus exposure and HLA in healthy donors. This table comes from immunoSEQ multiplex PCR, and its TCRdb copy is limited to in-frame clones, with some not included. The sample shows tens of thousands of clones, about 79% of them seen only once. Sequences were obtained from PBMCs. Receptor source: a male donor in good health and CMV-seropositive. CDR3s include the opening cysteine and the closing phenylalanine or tryptophan. A D gene is named only where the DNA matches it firmly. Part of the rows lack a size; the others show once, few, many or a class for expanded clones.

>TRBV11-2|NA|TRBJ1-1|NA
CASSLDPAGGEAFF
TGTGCCAGCAGCTTAGACCCCGCGGGGGGTGAAGCTTTCTTT
>TRBV7-9|once|TRBJ1-1|NA
CASSLDGGSEAFF
TGTGCCAGCAGCTTAGATGGAGGGTCTGAAGCTTTCTTT
>TRBV4-2|NA|TRBJ2-2|TRBD2
CASSPVHGGVPGELFF
TGTGCCAGCAGCCCCGTACACGGGGGGGTTCCCGGGGAGCTGTTTTTT
>TRBV11-3|NA|TRBJ2-7|NA
CASSSGSDHEQYF
TGTGCCAGCAGCTCCGGTAGCGATCACGAGCAGTACTTC
>TRBV6-6|NA|TRBJ1-1|TRBD1
CASSYSKGGGASEAFF
TGTGCCAGCAGTTACTCGAAAGGAGGGGGCGCAAGTGAAGCTTTCTTT
>TRBV5-4|NA|TRBJ2-3|NA
CASSFRFAGMDTQYF
TGTGCCAGCAGCTTTAGGTTCGCAGGGATGGATACGCAGTATTTT
>TRBV15|NA|TRBJ2-5|NA
CATSRDIQETQYF
TGTGCCACCAGCAGAGATATCCAAGAGACCCAGTACTTC
>TRBV5-5|NA|TRBJ1-1|NA
CASSFGTMNTEAFF
TGTGCCAGCAGCTTCGGTACCATGAACACTGAAGCTTTCTTT
>TRBV2|NA|TRBJ2-1|NA
CASSESSSYNEQFF
TGTGCCAGCAGTGAATCGAGCTCCTACAATGAGCAGTTCTTC
>TRBV7-9|NA|TRBJ1-4|NA
CASRLGLGKLFF
TGTGCCAGCAGGCTGGGGCTTGGAAAACTGTTTTTT
>TRBV11-1|once|TRBJ1-4|TRBD1
CASSGVDRGEKLFF
TGTGCCAGCAGCGGAGTCGACAGGGGTGAAAAACTGTTTTTT
>TRBV4-1|NA|TRBJ2-1|TRBD2
CASSRYESGVSYNEQFF
TGCGCCAGCAGCCGATACGAGAGCGGGGTTTCCTACAATGAGCAGTTCTTC
>TRBV11-2|NA|TRBJ2-1|NA
CASSLSAGSSYNEQFF
TGTGCCAGCAGCTTAAGCGCCGGGAGCTCCTACAATGAGCAGTTCTTC
>TRBV25-1|few|TRBJ2-3|NA
CASSDRDTQYF
TGTGCCAGCAGTGATCGAGATACGCAGTATTTT
>TRBV7-9|NA|TRBJ1-1|NA
CASSSTGNTEAFF
TGTGCCAGCAGCTCGACGGGGAACACTGAAGCTTTCTTT
>TRBV14|NA|TRBJ2-2|TRBD2
CASSPGTKTYGELFF
TGTGCCAGCAGTCCCGGGACTAAAACCTACGGGGAGCTGTTTTTT
>TRBV13|NA|TRBJ2-7|TRBD1
CASSLYVQGDYEQYF
TGTGCCAGCAGCTTATACGTACAGGGGGACTACGAGCAGTACTTC
>TRBV11-3|NA|TRBJ2-7|NA
CASSLAAGSFYEQYF
TGTGCCAGCAGCTTAGCGGCAGGGTCGTTCTACGAGCAGTACTTC
>TRBV5-4|few|TRBJ2-3|TRBD2
CASSYGTSGGDTQYF
TGTGCCAGCAGCTACGGGACTAGCGGGGGGGATACGCAGTATTTT
>TRBV7-2|once|TRBJ2-5|NA
CASSRLAGETQYF
TGTGCCAGCAGCAGGCTTGCGGGAGAGACCCAGTACTTC
>TRBV10-3|NA|TRBJ2-3|TRBD2
CAISVSGGATDTQYF
TGTGCCATCAGTGTAAGCGGGGGGGCGACAGATACGCAGTATTTT
>TRBV27|NA|TRBJ2-7|TRBD2
CASSPTGLAGSWNEQYF
TGTGCCAGCAGCCCGACGGGGCTAGCGGGAAGCTGGAACGAGCAGTACTTC
>TRBV5-5|NA|TRBJ2-3|NA
CASSMGTAGTDTQYF
TGTGCCAGCAGCATGGGGACAGCGGGAACAGATACGCAGTATTTT
>TRBV19|few|TRBJ2-5|TRBD2
CASSWGLADQETQYF
TGTGCCAGTAGTTGGGGACTAGCAGACCAAGAGACCCAGTACTTC
>TRBV7-2|NA|TRBJ2-1|TRBD1
CASSRYHGTGQFF
TGTGCCAGCAGCCGGTATCATGGGACAGGACAGTTCTTC
>TRBV6-1|NA|TRBJ2-7|TRBD2
CASSEVGGDSSYEQYF
TGTGCCAGCAGTGAAGTGGGGGGGGACTCCTCCTACGAGCAGTACTTC
>TRBV2|NA|TRBJ2-5|NA
CASSVGGRAAETQYF
TGTGCCAGCAGTGTGGGGGGACGGGCGGCGGAGACCCAGTACTTC
>TRBV7-9|once|TRBJ2-1|TRBD1
CASSYPGTGNNEQFF
TGTGCCAGCAGCTATCCCGGGACAGGGAACAATGAGCAGTTCTTC
>TRBV5-1|NA|TRBJ2-3|NA
CASSRPYRAVELDTQYF
TGCGCCAGCAGCCGACCCTACAGGGCCGTAGAGCTAGATACGCAGTATTTT
>TRBV19|NA|TRBJ2-7|TRBD1
CASSPTSGTGSSYEQYF
TGTGCCAGTAGTCCTACCTCCGGGACAGGGAGCTCCTACGAGCAGTACTTC
>TRBV5-1|NA|TRBJ2-1|TRBD1
CASSPGTAYNEQFF
TGCGCCAGCAGCCCAGGGACAGCTTACAATGAGCAGTTCTTC
>TRBV27|NA|TRBJ2-7|TRBD1
CASSFPGTGYFEQYF
TGTGCCAGCAGTTTCCCCGGGACAGGGTATTTTGAGCAGTACTTC
>TRBV5-1|NA|TRBJ2-7|TRBD1
CASSLQGQTYEQYF
TGCGCCAGCAGCCTCCAGGGACAGACCTACGAGCAGTACTTC
>TRBV7-9|few|TRBJ2-7|NA
CASSLGTASEGEQYF
TGTGCCAGCAGCTTAGGGACAGCCTCAGAGGGGGAGCAGTACTTC
>TRBV4-3|once|TRBJ2-2|NA
CASSLDRNTGELFF
TGCGCCAGCAGCCTTGACAGAAACACCGGGGAGCTGTTTTTT
>TRBV19|NA|TRBJ1-3|NA
CASKTTGGNTIYF
TGTGCCAGTAAGACAACGGGGGGAAACACCATATATTTT
>TRBV30|NA|TRBJ2-1|NA
CAWSPGQSNEQFF
TGTGCCTGGAGTCCCGGACAGTCCAATGAGCAGTTCTTC
>TRBV6-6|NA|TRBJ2-1|NA
CASSAGNYNEQFF
TGTGCCAGCTCAGCGGGTAATTACAATGAGCAGTTCTTC
>TRBV7-8|NA|TRBJ2-5|TRBD1
CASSPIRGDRYQETQYF
TGTGCCAGCAGCCCAATAAGAGGGGACAGGTACCAAGAGACCCAGTACTTC
>TRBV7-9|NA|TRBJ2-2|TRBD1
CARSGIRGQGELFF
TGTGCCAGATCTGGCATCAGGGGGCAGGGGGAGCTGTTTTTT
>TRBV5-4|few|TRBJ1-1|NA
CASSSYMNTEAFF
TGTGCCAGCAGCTCGTACATGAACACTGAAGCTTTCTTT
>TRBV28|NA|TRBJ2-1|NA
CASSDGQGRAYNEQFF
TGTGCCAGCAGTGACGGTCAGGGAAGAGCTTACAATGAGCAGTTCTTC
>TRBV7-8|NA|TRBJ1-1|NA
CASSLNRALDTEAFF
TGTGCCAGCAGCTTAAACAGGGCTTTGGACACTGAAGCTTTCTTT
>TRBV19|NA|TRBJ1-2|NA
CASSRGSIYGYTF
TGTGCCAGTAGTAGGGGCAGCATCTATGGCTACACCTTC
>TRBV5-4|NA|TRBJ2-7|NA
CASTAGSSGPRSSYEQYF
TGTGCCAGCACCGCCGGGTCCTCCGGCCCGAGGAGCTCCTACGAGCAGTACTTC
>TRBV19|NA|TRBJ1-2|NA
CASSIGAGNYGYTF
TGTGCCAGTAGTATCGGTGCGGGGAACTATGGCTACACCTTC
>TRBV27|NA|TRBJ2-7|NA
CAKKKAAYEQYF
TGTGCCAAGAAGAAGGCGGCATACGAGCAGTACTTC
>TRBV7-9|NA|TRBJ1-4|TRBD1
CASSLDGQANEKLFF
TGTGCCAGCAGCTTAGATGGACAGGCTAATGAAAAACTGTTTTTT
>TRBV7-8|NA|TRBJ1-2|NA
CASSLRTGLNGYTF
TGTGCCAGCAGCTTAAGAACAGGGTTGAACGGCTACACCTTC
>TRBV6-5|NA|TRBJ1-2|TRBD1
CASSYIRGRSYYGYTF
TGTGCCAGCAGTTACATAAGGGGGCGTTCTTACTATGGCTACACCTTC
>TRBV6-5|NA|TRBJ2-1|NA
CASSYSRQGGEQFF
TGTGCCAGCAGTTACTCGAGGCAGGGTGGTGAGCAGTTCTTC
>TRBV7-3|NA|TRBJ2-4|NA
CASSLVPGGNIQYF
TGTGCCAGCAGCTTAGTACCGGGGGGCAACATTCAGTACTTC
>TRBV27|NA|TRBJ1-4|NA
CASSAPGIEKLFF
TGTGCCAGCAGCGCCCCGGGGATTGAAAAACTGTTTTTT
>TRBV7-8|NA|TRBJ2-2|TRBD1
CGTGQGNTGELFF
TGTGGCACGGGACAGGGGAACACCGGGGAGCTGTTTTTT
>TRBV29-1|NA|TRBJ1-1|TRBD1
CSVAGQGINTEAFF
TGCAGCGTTGCGGGACAGGGAATCAACACTGAAGCTTTCTTT
>TRBV11-2|NA|TRBJ1-1|TRBD1
CASSPGTGGRNTEAFF
TGTGCCAGCAGCCCCGGGACAGGGGGCCGGAACACTGAAGCTTTCTTT
>TRBV4-1|few|TRBJ2-1|TRBD2
CASSQATSGRGDEQFF
TGCGCCAGCAGCCAGGCGACTAGCGGGAGGGGCGATGAGCAGTTCTTC